This TCR beta chain was sequenced for a study of memory CD4+ T cells and cytomegalovirus serostatus. Study information: Healthy Belgian adult donors included fewer than 10 CMV-positive and 24 CMV-negative people.

Germline CDR1 SEHNR, CDR2 FQNEAQ (reference sequence). CDR3 length: 16 amino acids. Trimming removed 0 bases from V and 1 base from J; junction bases left unmatched: 5. Libraries were prepared by immunoSEQ multiplex PCR; TCRdb keeps only in-frame clonotypes and omits some of them. The sample lists tens of thousands of clones, about 71% seen once, with 0.9% to 1.1% in the top ten. The sort gate was single viable CD3+CD4+CD8-CD45RO+ cells for memory CD4+ T cells. CD4+ T cells were isolated by positive magnetic selection. The chain is built from TRBV7-9 and TRBJ1-1; 7 nucleotides agree with TRBD1. Input material: memory CD4+ T cells from blood. The sequence derives from an adult in good health and CMV-seronegative. CDR3 region: CASSLAGGQKNTEAFF. In nucleotides, the CDR3 is TGTGCCAGCAGCTTAGCGGGGGGACAGAAGAACACTGAAGCTTTCTTT.